Listed below are T cell receptor beta chains from one sample, sequenced in a study of T cells in Graves' hyperthyroidism and ophthalmopathy. TCRdb re-called the multiplex PCR reads through MiXCR, storing one row per CDR3 protein. Here the sample spans about 600,000 distinct CDR3 sequences, approximately 16% being singletons. Sequencing was performed on blood. The receptors were sampled from a middle-aged woman with Graves' ophthalmopathy. Each CDR3 is given with its conserved first and last residue. Fields, in order: V gene, clone size, D gene, J gene, CDR3 protein, CDR3 DNA. D genes are given only for firm matches. The size of a clone is reported for some rows only, either as once, few or many, or as a class for expanded clones.

v_call: TRBV30; clone_size: .; d_call: TRBD2; j_call: TRBJ2-1; cdr3_aa: CAWSTNYNRLAGPWGERLFF; cdr3_nt: TGTGCCTGGAGTACTAACTATAATAGACTAGCGGGCCCTTGGGGGGAGCGGCTGTTCTTC
v_call: TRBV7-2; clone_size: few; d_call: .; j_call: TRBJ2-2; cdr3_aa: CASSLGRTRGGELFF; cdr3_nt: TGTGCCAGCAGCTTAGGGAGGACCCGTGGCGGGGAGCTGTTTTTT
v_call: TRBV12-3/TRBV12-4; clone_size: many; d_call: .; j_call: TRBJ2-2; cdr3_aa: CASSLRGGAGRTGELFF; cdr3_nt: TGTGCCAGCAGTCTCCGAGGCGGTGCGGGGAGGACCGGGGAGCTGTTTTTT
v_call: TRBV28; clone_size: many; d_call: .; j_call: TRBJ1-2; cdr3_aa: CASSSRRALFRGNYGYTF; cdr3_nt: TGTGCCAGCAGTTCCCGACGTGCTCTCTTCAGGGGCAACTATGGCTACACCTTC
v_call: TRBV6-1; clone_size: many; d_call: TRBD2; j_call: TRBJ2-7; cdr3_aa: CASSVRGSGRGYEQYF; cdr3_nt: TGTGCCAGCAGTGTGCGGGGGAGCGGGAGGGGGTACGAGCAGTACTTC
v_call: TRBV7-6; clone_size: many; d_call: TRBD1; j_call: TRBJ1-2; cdr3_aa: CASSYAPGQGASGYTF; cdr3_nt: TGTGCCAGCAGCTACGCGCCGGGACAGGGGGCGAGTGGCTACACCTTC
v_call: TRBV28; clone_size: few; d_call: .; j_call: TRBJ2-2; cdr3_aa: CASSLWGDGELFF; cdr3_nt: TGTGCCAGCAGTTTATGGGGAGACGGGGAGCTGTTTTTT
v_call: TRBV7-3; clone_size: .; d_call: .; j_call: TRBJ2-7; cdr3_aa: CASSLSSGNEQYF; cdr3_nt: TGTGCCAGCAGCTTATCGTCAGGGAACGAGCAGTACTTC
v_call: TRBV12-3/TRBV12-4; clone_size: few; d_call: .; j_call: TRBJ1-1; cdr3_aa: CASRGSNMNTEAFF; cdr3_nt: TGTGCCAGCCGGGGCAGCAATATGAACACTGAAGCTTTCTTT
v_call: TRBV28; clone_size: many; d_call: TRBD1; j_call: TRBJ1-1; cdr3_aa: CASTEGTGAVSEAFF; cdr3_nt: TGTGCCAGCACCGAAGGGACAGGGGCCGTATCTGAAGCTTTCTTT
v_call: TRBV5-1; clone_size: few; d_call: .; j_call: TRBJ1-4; cdr3_aa: CASSPTGRSTNEKLFF; cdr3_nt: TGCGCCAGCAGCCCCACAGGGCGCTCAACTAATGAAAAACTGTTTTTT
v_call: TRBV28; clone_size: many; d_call: TRBD1; j_call: TRBJ2-4; cdr3_aa: CASRALGQVGAKNIQYF; cdr3_nt: TGTGCCAGCAGGGCACTAGGACAGGTTGGAGCCAAAAACATTCAGTACTTC
v_call: TRBV12-3/TRBV12-4; clone_size: many; d_call: TRBD2; j_call: TRBJ2-5; cdr3_aa: CASSLFFGREETQYF; cdr3_nt: TGTGCCAGCAGTTTATTTTTCGGGAGGGAAGAGACCCAGTACTTC
v_call: TRBV4-1; clone_size: .; d_call: .; j_call: TRBJ1-1; cdr3_aa: CASSQGTDYTEAFF; cdr3_nt: TGCGCCAGCAGCCAAGGGACGGACTACACTGAAGCTTTCTTT
v_call: TRBV5-4; clone_size: .; d_call: .; j_call: TRBJ2-3; cdr3_aa: CASSPDRTLQYF; cdr3_nt: TGTGCCAGCAGCCCAGACAGGACCTTGCAGTATTTT
v_call: TRBV3-1; clone_size: .; d_call: TRBD2; j_call: TRBJ2-3; cdr3_aa: CASSQGASGSPYF; cdr3_nt: TGTGCCAGCAGCCAAGGAGCTAGCGGGAGCCCGTATTTT
v_call: TRBV3-1; clone_size: .; d_call: .; j_call: TRBJ1-2; cdr3_aa: CASSLGPTAYGYTF; cdr3_nt: TGTGCCAGCAGCCTAGGACCTACAGCCTATGGCTACACCTTC
v_call: TRBV7-9; clone_size: few; d_call: TRBD2; j_call: TRBJ2-1; cdr3_aa: CASSPGLAGASKLNEQFF; cdr3_nt: TGTGCCAGCAGCCCGGGACTAGCGGGAGCGTCCAAACTCAATGAGCAGTTCTTC
v_call: TRBV2; clone_size: many; d_call: .; j_call: TRBJ2-2; cdr3_aa: CASSIGPVSGELFF; cdr3_nt: TGTGCCAGCAGTATAGGCCCCGTTTCTGGGGAGCTGTTTTTT
v_call: TRBV5-1; clone_size: few; d_call: .; j_call: TRBJ2-3; cdr3_aa: CASSLYSQDTQYF; cdr3_nt: TGCGCCAGCAGCTTGTACAGCCAGGATACGCAGTATTTT
v_call: TRBV20-1; clone_size: many; d_call: .; j_call: TRBJ2-3; cdr3_aa: CSASSHEDTQYF; cdr3_nt: TGCAGTGCTAGCTCCCACGAGGATACGCAGTATTTT
v_call: TRBV12-3/TRBV12-4; clone_size: .; d_call: .; j_call: TRBJ2-1; cdr3_aa: CASGVRDSYNEQFF; cdr3_nt: TGTGCCAGCGGCGTCAGGGATTCCTACAATGAGCAGTTCTTC
v_call: TRBV28; clone_size: many; d_call: .; j_call: TRBJ2-5; cdr3_aa: CASSRNQGGETQYF; cdr3_nt: TGTGCCAGCAGCCGAAACCAGGGGGGAGAGACCCAGTACTTC
v_call: TRBV20-1; clone_size: many; d_call: .; j_call: TRBJ2-1; cdr3_aa: CSATPDNYNEQFF; cdr3_nt: TGCAGTGCTACTCCCGACAATTACAATGAGCAGTTCTTC
v_call: TRBV9; clone_size: many; d_call: TRBD2; j_call: TRBJ2-3; cdr3_aa: CASSVDRSGRSDTQYF; cdr3_nt: TGTGCCAGCAGCGTAGATCGGAGCGGGAGATCAGATACGCAGTATTTT
v_call: TRBV7-3; clone_size: many; d_call: .; j_call: TRBJ2-1; cdr3_aa: CASSLIMGHEQFF; cdr3_nt: TGTGCCAGCAGCTTAATAATGGGCCATGAGCAGTTCTTC
v_call: TRBV20-1; clone_size: many; d_call: .; j_call: TRBJ1-1; cdr3_aa: CSASGRGAMNLNTEAFF; cdr3_nt: TGCAGTGCAAGCGGGAGAGGGGCCATGAACCTGAACACTGAAGCTTTCTTT
v_call: TRBV28; clone_size: many; d_call: TRBD2; j_call: TRBJ2-1; cdr3_aa: CASTSWGTSGSSYNEQFF; cdr3_nt: TGTGCCAGCACCTCATGGGGGACTAGCGGGAGCTCCTACAATGAGCAGTTCTTC
v_call: TRBV20-1; clone_size: many; d_call: .; j_call: TRBJ2-3; cdr3_aa: CSASFPSSTDTQYF; cdr3_nt: TGCAGTGCTAGTTTTCCGTCTAGCACAGATACGCAGTATTTT
v_call: TRBV28; clone_size: few; d_call: TRBD2; j_call: TRBJ2-7; cdr3_aa: CASMGGSYEQYF; cdr3_nt: TGTGCCAGCATGGGAGGGAGCTACGAGCAGTACTTC
v_call: TRBV7-8; clone_size: .; d_call: TRBD2; j_call: TRBJ2-7; cdr3_aa: CASSPLILSGRAGSSRYEQYF; cdr3_nt: TGTGCCAGCAGTCCCCTCATTCTAAGCGGGAGGGCCGGTTCGAGTCGCTACGAGCAGTACTTC
v_call: TRBV27; clone_size: many; d_call: .; j_call: TRBJ2-1; cdr3_aa: CASSLSQGFDTYNEQFF; cdr3_nt: TGTGCCAGCAGTTTATCACAAGGGTTTGACACCTACAATGAGCAGTTCTTC
v_call: TRBV9; clone_size: few; d_call: TRBD2; j_call: TRBJ2-7; cdr3_aa: CASSSPLGLAGEYEQYF; cdr3_nt: TGTGCCAGCAGCTCTCCCCTTGGACTAGCGGGAGAATACGAGCAGTACTTC
v_call: TRBV28; clone_size: many; d_call: TRBD1; j_call: TRBJ2-7; cdr3_aa: CASLHPGGSYEQYF; cdr3_nt: TGTGCCAGCCTCCATCCAGGGGGATCCTACGAGCAGTACTTC
v_call: TRBV2; clone_size: few; d_call: .; j_call: TRBJ2-2; cdr3_aa: CASRRIAGELFF; cdr3_nt: TGTGCCAGCAGAAGGATTGCCGGGGAGCTGTTTTTT
v_call: TRBV11-2; clone_size: many; d_call: .; j_call: TRBJ1-1; cdr3_aa: CASSLSRHTLNTEAFF; cdr3_nt: TGTGCCAGCAGCTTAAGTAGACATACCCTGAACACTGAAGCTTTCTTT
v_call: TRBV28; clone_size: many; d_call: TRBD1; j_call: TRBJ1-5; cdr3_aa: CASSLTGATQPQHF; cdr3_nt: TGTGCCAGCAGTTTGACAGGGGCTACTCAGCCCCAGCATTTT
v_call: TRBV11-2; clone_size: once; d_call: TRBD1; j_call: TRBJ2-1; cdr3_aa: CASSQDRGNYNEQFF; cdr3_nt: TGTGCCAGCAGCCAGGACAGGGGAAACTACAATGAGCAGTTCTTC
v_call: TRBV12-3/TRBV12-4; clone_size: many; d_call: .; j_call: TRBJ2-1; cdr3_aa: CASSFGASSYNEQFF; cdr3_nt: TGTGCCAGCAGTTTTGGGGCTAGCTCCTACAATGAGCAGTTCTTC
v_call: TRBV2; clone_size: many; d_call: TRBD1; j_call: TRBJ1-5; cdr3_aa: CASRTGTGSSPQHF; cdr3_nt: TGTGCCAGCAGAACCGGGACAGGGAGCTCGCCCCAGCATTTT
v_call: TRBV6-2/TRBV6-3; clone_size: many; d_call: .; j_call: TRBJ1-1; cdr3_aa: CASSYGWASDTEAFF; cdr3_nt: TGTGCCAGCAGTTACGGTTGGGCCTCTGACACTGAAGCTTTCTTT
v_call: TRBV6-1; clone_size: few; d_call: .; j_call: TRBJ2-5; cdr3_aa: CASSEGTWKGTVKTQYF; cdr3_nt: TGTGCCAGCAGTGAAGGTACCTGGAAAGGGACGGTGAAGACCCAGTACTTC
v_call: TRBV2; clone_size: many; d_call: .; j_call: TRBJ2-2; cdr3_aa: CASGSVTGELFF; cdr3_nt: TGTGCCAGCGGGTCGGTAACCGGGGAGCTGTTTTTT
v_call: TRBV18; clone_size: many; d_call: .; j_call: TRBJ2-1; cdr3_aa: CASSSTGTEQFF; cdr3_nt: TGTGCCAGCTCAAGTACCGGGACAGAGCAGTTCTTC
v_call: TRBV27; clone_size: many; d_call: .; j_call: TRBJ2-1; cdr3_aa: CASSLGYLNNEQFF; cdr3_nt: TGTGCCAGCAGTTTAGGGTATCTAAACAATGAGCAGTTCTTC
v_call: TRBV2; clone_size: many; d_call: .; j_call: TRBJ1-1; cdr3_aa: CASSTRPGTEAFF; cdr3_nt: TGTGCCAGCAGTACTCGCCCGGGCACTGAAGCTTTCTTT
v_call: TRBV6-1; clone_size: few; d_call: .; j_call: TRBJ1-2; cdr3_aa: CASSPTLAGYGYTF; cdr3_nt: TGTGCCAGCAGTCCTACATTGGCAGGGTATGGCTACACCTTC
v_call: TRBV10-3; clone_size: few; d_call: .; j_call: TRBJ2-1; cdr3_aa: CAIRTLADEQFF; cdr3_nt: TGTGCCATCCGCACTTTGGCTGATGAGCAGTTCTTC
v_call: TRBV20-1; clone_size: .; d_call: .; j_call: TRBJ1-3; cdr3_aa: CSARDPRSSGNTIYF; cdr3_nt: TGCAGTGCTAGAGATCCCAGGAGCTCTGGAAACACCATATATTTT
v_call: TRBV2; clone_size: .; d_call: TRBD2; j_call: TRBJ2-1; cdr3_aa: CASAETSGGARQFF; cdr3_nt: TGTGCCAGCGCGGAGACTAGCGGGGGTGCCCGACAGTTCTTC
v_call: TRBV20-1; clone_size: .; d_call: .; j_call: TRBJ1-1; cdr3_aa: CSASSSGSTNTEAFF; cdr3_nt: TGCAGTGCTAGTAGTTCGGGGTCTACAAACACTGAAGCTTTCTTT
v_call: TRBV29-1; clone_size: many; d_call: TRBD2; j_call: TRBJ2-1; cdr3_aa: CSTSGRADNEQFF; cdr3_nt: TGCAGCACTAGCGGGAGGGCCGACAATGAGCAGTTCTTC
v_call: TRBV2; clone_size: many; d_call: .; j_call: TRBJ1-6; cdr3_aa: CAGGGTNSPLHF; cdr3_nt: TGTGCCGGAGGAGGGACTAATTCACCCCTCCACTTT
v_call: TRBV12-3/TRBV12-4; clone_size: many; d_call: .; j_call: TRBJ2-2; cdr3_aa: CASSFGGITGELFF; cdr3_nt: TGTGCCAGCAGTTTCGGCGGGATCACCGGGGAGCTGTTTTTT
v_call: TRBV2; clone_size: many; d_call: .; j_call: TRBJ2-4; cdr3_aa: CASSSRSLAKNIQYF; cdr3_nt: TGTGCCAGCTCCAGCAGATCACTAGCCAAAAACATTCAGTACTTC
v_call: TRBV6-2/TRBV6-3; clone_size: .; d_call: TRBD2; j_call: TRBJ2-1; cdr3_aa: CASSRLAGGDDEQFF; cdr3_nt: TGTGCCAGCAGCCGACTAGCGGGAGGCGACGATGAGCAGTTCTTC
v_call: TRBV2; clone_size: many; d_call: .; j_call: TRBJ2-5; cdr3_aa: CASSSTGIVQTQYF; cdr3_nt: TGTGCCAGCAGTTCTACAGGGATTGTGCAGACCCAGTACTTC
v_call: TRBV20-1; clone_size: many; d_call: .; j_call: TRBJ2-3; cdr3_aa: CSARRRDRPDTQYF; cdr3_nt: TGCAGTGCTAGAAGACGAGACAGGCCTGATACGCAGTATTTT